These T cell receptor beta chains were read from a single sample in a study of T cells and Merkel cell carcinoma outcomes. The method was immunoSEQ multiplex PCR; TCRdb's version includes in-frame clones alone and lacks a portion of them. Among around 14,000 clones listed, approximately 92% were seen once. Sequenced: tumor tissue from Merkel cell carcinoma. These receptors were collected from a human donor with Merkel cell carcinoma. The CDR3 runs from the conserved cysteine through the conserved F or W. The D gene is left open where the match is weak. Clone size is shown for a subset of rows, as once, few, many or a class of expanded clone.

v_call	clone_size	j_call	d_call	cdr3_nt	cdr3_aa
TRBV19	-	TRBJ2-7	TRBD1	TGTGCCAGTAGTATTGGACAGGTGGAATACGAGCAGTACTTC	CASSIGQVEYEQYF
TRBV25-1	-	TRBJ2-5	-	TGTGCCAGCAGTCTGAGACAGACGTACCAAGAGACCCAGTACTTC	CASSLRQTYQETQYF
TRBV28	-	TRBJ1-2	-	TGTGCCAGCAGCTCCCTAGGGTATGGTTACACCTTC	CASSSLGYGYTF
TRBV7-8	-	TRBJ2-3	TRBD2	TGTGCCAGCAGCTTGCAGCGGGGAAGCACAGATACGCAGTATTTT	CASSLQRGSTDTQYF
TRBV20-1	-	TRBJ1-2	-	TGCAGTGCCCTGGACTATGGCTACACCTTC	CSALDYGYTF
TRBV11-2	-	TRBJ2-4	-	TGTGCCAGCAGCCCCCCGGGTATTAGAGACATTCAGTACTTC	CASSPPGIRDIQYF
TRBV5-1	-	TRBJ1-1	-	TGCGCCAGCAGCTTGAACCTCGTGGGGGGGGGAAACACTGAAGCTTTCTTT	CASSLNLVGGGNTEAFF
TRBV18	-	TRBJ1-2	-	TGTGCCAGCTCATCGCAGGGGAAGAATGGCTACACCTTC	CASSSQGKNGYTF
TRBV7-2	-	TRBJ1-6	-	TGTGCCAGCAGCTTAGAGGGGACTCACAATTCACCCCTCCACTTT	CASSLEGTHNSPLHF
TRBV18	-	TRBJ2-7	-	TGTGCCAGCTCACCTACTACAGGGGGGGCCCTCTACGAGCAGTACTTC	CASSPTTGGALYEQYF
TRBV5-1	once	TRBJ1-1	-	TGCGCCAGCAGCTTGGGTTCTTTACTCATGAACACTGAAGCTTTCTTT	CASSLGSLLMNTEAFF
TRBV7-9	-	TRBJ2-1	TRBD1	TGTGCCAGCAGCTTAGCCAGGGGGAATGAGCAGTTCTTC	CASSLARGNEQFF